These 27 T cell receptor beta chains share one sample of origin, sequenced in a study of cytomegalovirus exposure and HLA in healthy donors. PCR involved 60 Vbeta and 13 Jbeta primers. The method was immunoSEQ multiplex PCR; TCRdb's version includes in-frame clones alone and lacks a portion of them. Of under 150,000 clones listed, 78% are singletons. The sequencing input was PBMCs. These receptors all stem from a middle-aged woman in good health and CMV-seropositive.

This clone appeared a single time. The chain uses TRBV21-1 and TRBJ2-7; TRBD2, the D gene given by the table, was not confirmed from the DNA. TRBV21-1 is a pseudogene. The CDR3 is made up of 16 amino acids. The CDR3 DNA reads TGTGCCAGCAGCAAAGCGCGGCTAGCGCCTTCCTACGAGCAGTACTTC. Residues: CASSKARLAPSYEQYF.

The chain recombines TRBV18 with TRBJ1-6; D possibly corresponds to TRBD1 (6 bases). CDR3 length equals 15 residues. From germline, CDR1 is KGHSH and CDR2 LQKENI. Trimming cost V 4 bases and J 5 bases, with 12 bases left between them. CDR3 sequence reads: CASSLRDKNNSPLHF. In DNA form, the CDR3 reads TGTGCCAGCTCACTTCGGGACAAAAATAATTCACCCCTCCACTTT. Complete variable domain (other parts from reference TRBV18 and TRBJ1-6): NAGVMQNPRHLVRRRGQEARLRCSPMKGHSHVYWYRQLPEEGLKFMVYLQKENIIDESGMPKERFSAEFPKEGPSILRIQQVVRGDSAAYFCASSLRDKNNSPLHFGNGTRLTVT.

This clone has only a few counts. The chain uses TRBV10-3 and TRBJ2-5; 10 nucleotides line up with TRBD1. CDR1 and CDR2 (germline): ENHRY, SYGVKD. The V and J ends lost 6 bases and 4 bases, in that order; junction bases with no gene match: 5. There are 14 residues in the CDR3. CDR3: CAIRGDRGSETQYF. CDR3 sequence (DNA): TGTGCCATCAGGGGGGACAGGGGCTCAGAGACCCAGTACTTC.

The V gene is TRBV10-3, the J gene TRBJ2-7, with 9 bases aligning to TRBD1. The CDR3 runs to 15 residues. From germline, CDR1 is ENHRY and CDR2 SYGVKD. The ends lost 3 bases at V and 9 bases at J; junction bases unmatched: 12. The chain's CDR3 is CAISEFGQGPLGQYF. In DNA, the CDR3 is TGTGCCATCAGTGAATTTGGACAGGGGCCCCTAGGGCAGTACTTC.

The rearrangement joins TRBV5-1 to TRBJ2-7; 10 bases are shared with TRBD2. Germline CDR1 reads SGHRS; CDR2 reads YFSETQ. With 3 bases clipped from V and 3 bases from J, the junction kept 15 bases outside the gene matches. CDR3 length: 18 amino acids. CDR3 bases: TGCGCCAGCAGCTACTTGGGGACTAGCGTTAGGTCGTACTACGAGCAGTACTTC. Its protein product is CASSYLGTSVRSYYEQYF.

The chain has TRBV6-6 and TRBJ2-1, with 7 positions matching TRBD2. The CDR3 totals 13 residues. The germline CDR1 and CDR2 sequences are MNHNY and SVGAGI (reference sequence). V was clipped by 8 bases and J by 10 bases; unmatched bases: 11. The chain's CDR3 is CASQRGATSEQFF. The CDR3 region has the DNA TGTGCCAGCCAGCGGGGAGCAACTTCGGAGCAGTTCTTC.

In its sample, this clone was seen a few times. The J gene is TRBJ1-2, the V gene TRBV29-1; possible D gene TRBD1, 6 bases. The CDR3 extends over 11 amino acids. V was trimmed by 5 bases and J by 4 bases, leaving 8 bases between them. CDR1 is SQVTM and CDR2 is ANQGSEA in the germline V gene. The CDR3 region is CSVRGGYGYTF. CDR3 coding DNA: TGCAGCGTTCGAGGGGGCTATGGCTACACCTTC.

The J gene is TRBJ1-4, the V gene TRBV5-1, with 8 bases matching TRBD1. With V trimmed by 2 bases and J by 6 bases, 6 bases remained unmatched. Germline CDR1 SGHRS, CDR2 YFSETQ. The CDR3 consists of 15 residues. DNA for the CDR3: TGCGCCAGCAGCTTTGTCCAGGGGGCTTATGAAAAACTGTTTTTT. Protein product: CASSFVQGAYEKLFF.

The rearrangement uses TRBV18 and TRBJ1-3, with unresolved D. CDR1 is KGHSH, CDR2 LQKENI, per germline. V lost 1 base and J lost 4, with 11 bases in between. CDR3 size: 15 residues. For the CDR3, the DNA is TGTGCCAGCTCACCACGGGGAGGGTCCGGAAACACCATATATTTT. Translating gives CASSPRGGSGNTIYF.

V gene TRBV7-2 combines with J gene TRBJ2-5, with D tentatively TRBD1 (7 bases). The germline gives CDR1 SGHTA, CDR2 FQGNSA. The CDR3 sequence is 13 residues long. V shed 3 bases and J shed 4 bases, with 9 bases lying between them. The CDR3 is CASSFQGGETQYF. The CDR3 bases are TGTGCCAGCAGCTTTCAGGGGGGAGAGACCCAGTACTTC.

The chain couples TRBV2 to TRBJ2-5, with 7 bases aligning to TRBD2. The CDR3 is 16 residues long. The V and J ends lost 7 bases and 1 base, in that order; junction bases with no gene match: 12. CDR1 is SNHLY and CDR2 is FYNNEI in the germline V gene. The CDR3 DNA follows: TGTGCCAGCATCGGGGGGTCGCGACGGCTCCAAGAGACCCAGTACTTC. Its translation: CASIGGSRRLQETQYF. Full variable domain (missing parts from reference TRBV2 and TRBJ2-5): EPEVTQTPSHQVTQMGQEVILRCVPISNHLYFYWYRQILGQKVEFLVSFYNNEISEKSEIFDDQFSVERPDGSNFTLKIRSTKLEDSAMYFCASIGGSRRLQETQYFGPGTRLLVL.

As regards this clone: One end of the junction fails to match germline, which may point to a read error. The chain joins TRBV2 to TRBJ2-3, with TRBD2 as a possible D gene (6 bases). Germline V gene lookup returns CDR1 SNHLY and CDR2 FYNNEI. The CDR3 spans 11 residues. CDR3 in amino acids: CASSVAVTSLF. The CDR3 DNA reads TGTGCCAGCAGTGTAGCGGTTACAAGTCTTTTT.

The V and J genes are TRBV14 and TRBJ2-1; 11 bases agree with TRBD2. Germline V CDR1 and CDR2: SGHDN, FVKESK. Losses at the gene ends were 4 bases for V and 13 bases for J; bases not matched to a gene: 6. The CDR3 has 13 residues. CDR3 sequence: CASSPRTSGPQFF. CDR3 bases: TGTGCCAGCAGCCCCAGGACTAGCGGGCCCCAGTTCTTC.

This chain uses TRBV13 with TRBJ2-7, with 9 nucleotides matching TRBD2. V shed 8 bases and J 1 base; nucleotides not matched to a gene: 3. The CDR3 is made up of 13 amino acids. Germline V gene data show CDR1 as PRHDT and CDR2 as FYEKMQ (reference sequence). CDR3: CASSSGRSYEQYF. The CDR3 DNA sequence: TGTGCCAGCTCGAGCGGGAGGTCCTACGAGCAGTACTTC.

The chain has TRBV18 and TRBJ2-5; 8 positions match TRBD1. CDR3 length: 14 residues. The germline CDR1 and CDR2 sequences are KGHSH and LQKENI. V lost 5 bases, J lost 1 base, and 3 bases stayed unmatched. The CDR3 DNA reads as TGTGCCAGCTCAACTGGACAGGGCCAAGAGACCCAGTACTTC. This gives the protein CASSTGQGQETQYF.

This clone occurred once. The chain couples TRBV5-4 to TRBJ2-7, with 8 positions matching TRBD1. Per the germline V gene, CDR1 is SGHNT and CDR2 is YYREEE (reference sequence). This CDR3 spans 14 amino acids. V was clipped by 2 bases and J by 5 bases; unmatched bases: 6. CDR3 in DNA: TGTGCCAGCAGCTTACAGGGGGAGCGGAACGAGCAGTACTTC. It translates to CASSLQGERNEQYF. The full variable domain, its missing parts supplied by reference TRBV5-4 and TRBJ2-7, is ETGVTQSPTHLIKTRGQQVTLRCSSQSGHNTVSWYQQALGQGPQFIFQYYREEENGRGNFPPRFSGLQFPNYSSELNVNALELDDSALYLCASSLQGERNEQYFGPGTRLTVT.

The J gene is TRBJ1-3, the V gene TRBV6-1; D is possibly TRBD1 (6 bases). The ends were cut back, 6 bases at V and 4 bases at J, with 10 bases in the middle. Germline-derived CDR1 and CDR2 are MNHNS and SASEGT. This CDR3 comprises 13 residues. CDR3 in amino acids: CASRAGAGNTIYF. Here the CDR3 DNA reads TGTGCCAGCAGGGCAGGGGCGGGAAACACCATATATTTT.

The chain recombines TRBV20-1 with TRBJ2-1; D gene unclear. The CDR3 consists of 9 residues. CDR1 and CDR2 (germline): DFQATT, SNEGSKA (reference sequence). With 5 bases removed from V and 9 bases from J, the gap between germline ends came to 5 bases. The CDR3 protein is CSAGLEQFF. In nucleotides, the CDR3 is TGCAGTGCTGGGCTTGAGCAGTTCTTC.

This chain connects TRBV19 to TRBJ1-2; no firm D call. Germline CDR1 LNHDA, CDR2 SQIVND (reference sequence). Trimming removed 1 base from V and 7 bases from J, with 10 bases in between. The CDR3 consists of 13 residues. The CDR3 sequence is CASSIAGFTGYTF. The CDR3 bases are TGTGCCAGTAGTATAGCGGGGTTTACTGGCTACACCTTC.

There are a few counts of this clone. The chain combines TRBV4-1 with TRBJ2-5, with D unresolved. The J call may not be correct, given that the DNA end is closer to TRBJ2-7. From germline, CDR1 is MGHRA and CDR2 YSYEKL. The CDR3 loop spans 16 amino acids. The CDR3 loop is CASSQDKTVLGYEQYF. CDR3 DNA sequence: TGCGCCAGCAGCCAAGATAAGACGGTCCTAGGCTACGAGCAGTACTTC.

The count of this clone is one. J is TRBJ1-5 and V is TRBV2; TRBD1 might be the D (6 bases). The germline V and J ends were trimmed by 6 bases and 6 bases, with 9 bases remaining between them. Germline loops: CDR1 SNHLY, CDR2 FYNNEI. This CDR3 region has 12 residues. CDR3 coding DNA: TGTGCCAGCAGAGGGGGATTTCAGCCCCAGCATTTT. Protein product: CASRGGFQPQHF. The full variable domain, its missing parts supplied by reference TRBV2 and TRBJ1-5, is EPEVTQTPSHQVTQMGQEVILRCVPISNHLYFYWYRQILGQKVEFLVSFYNNEISEKSEIFDDQFSVERPDGSNFTLKIRSTKLEDSAMYFCASRGGFQPQHFGDGTRLSIL.

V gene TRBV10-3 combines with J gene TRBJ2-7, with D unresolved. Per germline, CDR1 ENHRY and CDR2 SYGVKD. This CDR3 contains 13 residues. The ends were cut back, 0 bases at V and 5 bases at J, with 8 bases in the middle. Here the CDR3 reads CAISESRLDEQYF. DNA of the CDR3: TGTGCCATCAGTGAGTCGAGGCTAGACGAGCAGTACTTC.

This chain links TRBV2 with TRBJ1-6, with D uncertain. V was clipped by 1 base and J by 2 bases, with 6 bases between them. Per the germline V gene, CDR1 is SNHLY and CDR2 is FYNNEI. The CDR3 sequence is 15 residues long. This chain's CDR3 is CASSEETPYNSPLHF. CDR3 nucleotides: TGTGCCAGCAGTGAAGAGACACCCTATAATTCACCCCTCCACTTT.

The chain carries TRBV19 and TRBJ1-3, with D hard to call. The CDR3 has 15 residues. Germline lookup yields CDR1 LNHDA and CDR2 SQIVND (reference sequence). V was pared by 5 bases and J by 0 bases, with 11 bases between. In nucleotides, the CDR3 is TGTGCCAGTAGTTTCGGGTCCCTCTCTGGAAACACCATATATTTT. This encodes CASSFGSLSGNTIYF. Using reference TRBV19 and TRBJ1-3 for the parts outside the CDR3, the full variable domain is DGGITQSPKYLFRKEGQNVTLSCEQNLNHDAMYWYRQDPGQGLRLIYYSQIVNDFQKGDIAEGYSVSREKKESFPLTVTSAQKNPTAFYLCASSFGSLSGNTIYFGEGSWLTVV.

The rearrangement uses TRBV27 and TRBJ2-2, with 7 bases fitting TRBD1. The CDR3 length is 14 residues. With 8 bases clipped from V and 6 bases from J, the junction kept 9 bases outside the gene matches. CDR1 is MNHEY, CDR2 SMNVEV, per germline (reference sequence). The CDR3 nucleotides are TGTGCCAGCTATACAAACAGGGGATCCGGGGAGCTGTTTTTT. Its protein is CASYTNRGSGELFF.

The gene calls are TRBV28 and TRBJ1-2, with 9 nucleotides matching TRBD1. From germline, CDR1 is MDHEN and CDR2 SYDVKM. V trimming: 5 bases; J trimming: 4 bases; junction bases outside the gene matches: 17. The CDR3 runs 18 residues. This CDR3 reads CASSTSSGTGFGGYGYTF. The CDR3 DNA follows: TGTGCCAGCAGTACCTCATCCGGGACAGGGTTCGGGGGCTATGGCTACACCTTC.

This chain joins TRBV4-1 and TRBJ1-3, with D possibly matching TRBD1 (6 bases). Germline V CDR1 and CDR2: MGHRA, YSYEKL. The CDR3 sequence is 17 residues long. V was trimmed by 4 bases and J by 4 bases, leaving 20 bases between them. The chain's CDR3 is CASSPEPTGLGGNTIYF. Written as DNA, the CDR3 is TGCGCCAGCAGCCCAGAGCCCACAGGGCTTGGAGGAAACACCATATATTTT.